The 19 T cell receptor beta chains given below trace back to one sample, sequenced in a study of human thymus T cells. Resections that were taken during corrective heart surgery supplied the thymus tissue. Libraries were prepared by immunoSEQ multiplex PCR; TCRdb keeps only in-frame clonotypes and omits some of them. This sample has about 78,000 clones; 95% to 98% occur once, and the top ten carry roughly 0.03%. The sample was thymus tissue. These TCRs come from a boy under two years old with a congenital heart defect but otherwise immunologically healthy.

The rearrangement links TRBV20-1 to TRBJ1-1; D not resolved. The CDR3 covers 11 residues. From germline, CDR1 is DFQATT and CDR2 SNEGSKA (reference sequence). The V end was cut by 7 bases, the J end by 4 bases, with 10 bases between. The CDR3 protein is CSETTPTEAFF. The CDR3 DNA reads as TGCAGTGAGACAACACCCACTGAAGCTTTCTTT.

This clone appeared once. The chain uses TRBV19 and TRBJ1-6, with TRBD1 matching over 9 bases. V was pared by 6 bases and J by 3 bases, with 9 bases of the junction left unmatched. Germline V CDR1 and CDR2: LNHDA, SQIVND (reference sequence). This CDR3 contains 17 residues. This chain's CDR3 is CASSPIPGQGYNSPLHF. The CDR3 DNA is TGTGCCAGTAGCCCTATTCCGGGACAGGGCTATAATTCACCCCTCCACTTT.

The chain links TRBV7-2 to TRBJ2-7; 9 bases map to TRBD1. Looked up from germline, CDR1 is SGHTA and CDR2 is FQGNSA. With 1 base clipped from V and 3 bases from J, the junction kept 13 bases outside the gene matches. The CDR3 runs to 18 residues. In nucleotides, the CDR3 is TGTGCCAGCAGCTTAGATTCGCTAGGGACAGGGTACCGCTACGAGCAGTACTTC. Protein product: CASSLDSLGTGYRYEQYF.

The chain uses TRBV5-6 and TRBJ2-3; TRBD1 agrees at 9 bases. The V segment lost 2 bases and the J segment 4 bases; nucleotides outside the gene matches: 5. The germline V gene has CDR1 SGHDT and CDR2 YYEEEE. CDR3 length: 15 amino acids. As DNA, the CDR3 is TGTGCCAGCAGCTTTTTTGGGACAGGGCCAGATACGCAGTATTTT. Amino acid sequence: CASSFFGTGPDTQYF.

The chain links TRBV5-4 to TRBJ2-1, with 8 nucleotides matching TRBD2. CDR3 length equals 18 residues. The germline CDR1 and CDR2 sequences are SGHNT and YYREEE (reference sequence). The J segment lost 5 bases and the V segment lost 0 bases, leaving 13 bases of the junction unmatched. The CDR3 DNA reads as TGTGCCAGCAGCTTGGTTGGGGTTAGGGGACTAGATGACAATGAGCAGTTCTTC. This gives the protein CASSLVGVRGLDDNEQFF.

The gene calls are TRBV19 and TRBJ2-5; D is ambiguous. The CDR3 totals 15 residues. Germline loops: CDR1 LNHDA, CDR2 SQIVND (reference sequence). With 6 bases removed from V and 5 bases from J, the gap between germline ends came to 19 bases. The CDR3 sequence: CASSPTPNPRETQYF. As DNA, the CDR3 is TGTGCCAGTAGCCCAACCCCAAACCCCCGCGAGACCCAGTACTTC.

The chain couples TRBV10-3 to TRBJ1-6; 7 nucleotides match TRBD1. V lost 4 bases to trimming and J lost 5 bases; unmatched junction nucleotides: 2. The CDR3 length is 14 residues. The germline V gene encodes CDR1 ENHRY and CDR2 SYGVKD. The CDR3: CAISADRDNSPLHF. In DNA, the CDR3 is TGTGCCATCAGTGCAGACAGGGATAATTCACCCCTCCACTTT.

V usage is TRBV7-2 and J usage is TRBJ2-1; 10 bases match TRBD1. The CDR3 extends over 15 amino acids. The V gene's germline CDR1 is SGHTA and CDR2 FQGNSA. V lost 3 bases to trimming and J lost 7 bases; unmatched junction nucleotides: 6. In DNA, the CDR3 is TGTGCCAGCAGCTTCGGGACAGGGGTGAGGAATGAGCAGTTCTTC. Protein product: CASSFGTGVRNEQFF.

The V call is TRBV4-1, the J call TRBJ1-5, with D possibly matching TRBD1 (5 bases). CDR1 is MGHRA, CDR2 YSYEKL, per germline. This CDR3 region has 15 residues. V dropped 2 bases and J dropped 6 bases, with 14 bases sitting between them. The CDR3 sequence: CASSQLDSGSQPQHF. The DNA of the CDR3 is TGCGCCAGCAGCCAACTAGACAGTGGTAGTCAGCCCCAGCATTTT.

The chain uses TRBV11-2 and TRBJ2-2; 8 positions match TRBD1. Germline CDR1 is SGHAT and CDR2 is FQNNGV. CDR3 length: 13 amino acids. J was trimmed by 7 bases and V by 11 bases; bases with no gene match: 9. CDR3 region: CAGQGAEVGELFF. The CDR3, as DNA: TGTGCCGGCCAGGGGGCAGAAGTCGGGGAGCTGTTTTTT.

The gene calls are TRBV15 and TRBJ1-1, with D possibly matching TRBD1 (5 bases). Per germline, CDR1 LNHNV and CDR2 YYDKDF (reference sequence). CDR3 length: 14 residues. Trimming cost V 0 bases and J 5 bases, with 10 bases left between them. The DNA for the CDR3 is TGTGCCACCAGCAGAGATTCCGAGGGGACTGAAGCTTTCTTT. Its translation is CATSRDSEGTEAFF.

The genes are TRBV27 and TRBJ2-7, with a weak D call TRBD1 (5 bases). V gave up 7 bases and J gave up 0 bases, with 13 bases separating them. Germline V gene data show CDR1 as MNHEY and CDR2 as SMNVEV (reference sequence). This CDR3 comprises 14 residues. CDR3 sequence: CASTPSDSSYEQYF. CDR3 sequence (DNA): TGTGCCAGCACTCCTTCAGACAGCTCCTACGAGCAGTACTTC.

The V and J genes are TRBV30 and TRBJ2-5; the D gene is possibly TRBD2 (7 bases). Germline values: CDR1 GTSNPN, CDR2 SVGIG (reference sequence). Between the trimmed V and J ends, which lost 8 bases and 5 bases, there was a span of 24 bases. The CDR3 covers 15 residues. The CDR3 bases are TGTGCCGGGGACCGGGGGCGGGGGAAAATGGAGACCCAGTACTTC. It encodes CAGDRGRGKMETQYF.

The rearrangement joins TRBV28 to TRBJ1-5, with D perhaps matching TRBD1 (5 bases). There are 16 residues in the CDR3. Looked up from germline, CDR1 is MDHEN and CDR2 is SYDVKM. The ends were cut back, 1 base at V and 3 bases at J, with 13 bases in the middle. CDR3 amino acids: CASSLFGTAYNQPQHF. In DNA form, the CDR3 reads TGTGCCAGCAGTTTATTCGGGACGGCCTACAATCAGCCCCAGCATTTT.

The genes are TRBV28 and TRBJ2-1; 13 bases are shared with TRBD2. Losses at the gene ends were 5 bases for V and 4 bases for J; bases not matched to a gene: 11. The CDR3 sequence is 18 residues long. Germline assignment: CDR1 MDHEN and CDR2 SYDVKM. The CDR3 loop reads CASSERTSGSRLYNEQFF. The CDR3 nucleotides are TGTGCCAGCAGTGAACGGACTAGCGGGAGTAGGCTTTACAATGAGCAGTTCTTC. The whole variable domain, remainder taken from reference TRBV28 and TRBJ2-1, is DVKVTQSSRYLVKRTGEKVFLECVQDMDHENMFWYRQDPGLGLRLIYFSYDVKMKEKGDIPEGYSVSREKKERFSLILESASTNQTSMYLCASSERTSGSRLYNEQFFGPGTRLTVL.

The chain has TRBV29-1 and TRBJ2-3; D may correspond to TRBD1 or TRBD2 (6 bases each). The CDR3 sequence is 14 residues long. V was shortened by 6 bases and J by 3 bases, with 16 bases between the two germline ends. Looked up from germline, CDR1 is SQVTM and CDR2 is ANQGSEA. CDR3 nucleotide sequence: TGCAGCGTCCGGGGGCAAGGGGCAACAGATACGCAGTATTTT. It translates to CSVRGQGATDTQYF.

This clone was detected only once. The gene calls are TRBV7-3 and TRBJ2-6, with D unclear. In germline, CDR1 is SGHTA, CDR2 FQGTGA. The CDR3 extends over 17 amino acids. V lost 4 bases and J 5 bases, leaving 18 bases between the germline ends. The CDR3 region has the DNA TGTGCCAGCAGCTGGCGCCGCTTACAAAGTCGGGCCAACGTCCTGACTTTC. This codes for CASSWRRLQSRANVLTF. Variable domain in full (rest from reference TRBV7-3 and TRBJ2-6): GAGVSQTPSNKVTEKGKYVELRCDPISGHTALYWYRQSLGQGPEFLIYFQGTGAADDSGLPNDRFFAVRPEGSVSTLKIQRTERGDSAVYLCASSWRRLQSRANVLTFGAGSRLTVL.

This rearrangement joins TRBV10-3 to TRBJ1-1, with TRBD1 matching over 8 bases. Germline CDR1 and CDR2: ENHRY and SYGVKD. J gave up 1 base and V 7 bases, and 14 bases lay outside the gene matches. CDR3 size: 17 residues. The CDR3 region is CAITKGGQVKGNTEAFF. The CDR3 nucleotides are TGTGCCATCACTAAGGGGGGACAGGTCAAAGGGAACACTGAAGCTTTCTTT.

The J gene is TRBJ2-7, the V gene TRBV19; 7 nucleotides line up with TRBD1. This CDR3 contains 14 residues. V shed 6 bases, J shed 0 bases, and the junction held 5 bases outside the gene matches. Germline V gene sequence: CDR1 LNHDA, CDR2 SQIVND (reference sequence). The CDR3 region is CASSRDRSSYEQYF. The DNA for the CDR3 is TGTGCCAGTAGCCGGGACAGAAGCTCCTACGAGCAGTACTTC.